The text below deals with one TCR beta chain. Its antigen has not been determined. No much larger clonotype is one base removed from it; base qualities were not supplied. The cohort comprised more than 550 healthy bone marrow donors. At the time of sampling, all cohort members were nominally healthy, though unrecorded immune exposures were likely present. The donor tested CMV seropositive, placing the donor among the 289 seropositive members of the cohort. Every donor gave a peripheral blood sample, and the peripheral blood mononuclear cells from that sample were used for TCR beta sequencing. Genomic DNA extraction from the blood cell samples was performed with the Qiagen DNeasy Blood Extraction Kit. This specimen belongs to a study of cytomegalovirus exposure and HLA in healthy donors listed by TCRdb under 2017. A note on the overall study: According to an earlier analysis of 587 of the donors, some 180 million T cells yielded 90 million to 130 million unique TCR beta sequences and about 280 Gb of sequence data. Roughly 300 gigabases of sequencing data and around 80 million unique TCR sequences made up an early release that covered approximately 700 HLA-typed donors. Of the 300 to 500 genotyped donors, roughly 76% were placed in the genetic ancestry cluster associated with self-reported Caucasian donors. The study was designed to test whether signatures of past pathogen exposure could be identified by cataloging public T cell receptors. The T cell repertoires of several hundred subjects were profiled by immunosequencing and related to cytomegalovirus serostatus. In addition to the first cohort of around 670 subjects, a separate validation cohort of 120 different subjects was used. The study combined high-throughput TCR immunosequencing, statistical association of individual TCRs with disease status, and machine learning to predict cytomegalovirus infection status. A later analysis re-analyzed previously published TCR beta repertoires from roughly 600 donors and added high-resolution HLA genotyping to study TCR occurrence patterns. Rather than drawing on any new phenotypic data, the later analysis identified candidate immune exposures from TCR beta sequences and the way those sequences occurred across donors. An earlier analysis of 587 of the donors applied high-throughput TCR beta sequencing to assess whether each TCR beta V gene segment acted as functional or pseudogenic. Donor age, sex, ethnicity and CMV serostatus were compiled alongside the repertoire data. In a later genetic analysis, genome-wide SNP genotypes for about 55% of the roughly 700 donors were used, and that subset was treated as a discovery cohort. Every repertoire in the discovery cohort had been generated on one and the same sequencing platform. Both class I and class II loci were covered by HLA typing, at four-digit resolution. Typing coverage varied by locus: roughly 620-640 donors for A, B, C, DRB1 and DQB1; around 560 for DQA1; nearly 610 for DPA1; 450 to 480 for DPB1. Roughly five DR-DQ haplotypes were treated as single units for association and clustering because of strong linkage in the cohort. On average, about 240,000 unique TCR beta nucleotide sequences were sequenced per donor among fewer than 500 genotyped donors of the cohort, with about 19% of those sequences being non-productive. Summary of the overall study and its limitations: A group of highly shared sequence variants was considered likely to be a technical artifact of the sequencing pipeline. In a later analysis, more than 15,000 TCR beta sequences were associated with specific HLA alleles at a false discovery rate of 0.05. Some IMGT-functional V segments, including TRBV6-2 and TRBV6-3, could not be distinguished by the 87-base-pair reads and were therefore excluded. Immune exposure information for the cohort was limited to CMV serostatus. According to a later analysis, parvovirus B19, influenza, CMV and Epstein-Barr virus appeared linked to several top co-occurrence clusters. According to a later analysis, most CMV-associated TCR beta chains appeared to be HLA-restricted, and the HLA associations seemed to be driven largely by CMV exposure. Broadly in line with IMGT annotations, most TCR beta V segments showed up in productive rearrangements about 87% or about 30% of the time in an earlier analysis of around 550 of the donors. Assigning TCR associations to individual alleles was difficult when HLA alleles, especially DR and DQ, strongly co-occurred. Sequencing depth was assumed to be roughly uniform across donors in the presence/absence analyses, though that assumption may not hold. Because counts were too low, more than 15 rarely observed V segments, including chromosome 9 orphons, were excluded from the earlier analysis of 500 to 700 of the donors. The study listed 150 to 200 TCR beta chains as associated with cytomegalovirus. Most TCR sequences were observed very rarely across donors, whereas some public TCRs were present in many individuals. A further reported finding was that TCR beta sequences accurately predicted the HLA-A and HLA-B alleles for most subjects in the first cohort. The classifier was reported to diagnose cytomegalovirus status with high specificity and sensitivity in both the original cohort and the validation cohort. Only TCR beta chains were sequenced in this cohort, and the absence of alpha or paired-chain data limited detectable features. Linkage disequilibrium might explain the correlated functional status among segregating V segments, but an unknown experimental factor could not be ruled out. Because HLA typing was missing for some donors at each locus, association tests included only the typed subset. An association between a missense DCLRE1C variant and V-gene and J-gene trimming of TCR beta chains was found in a later genetic analysis and replicated in an independent cohort. A later analysis found that HLA-associated TCR beta chains were more clonally expanded and had lower generation probabilities than equally common non-associated chains. A few of the identified cytomegalovirus-associated TCR beta chains were confirmed in vitro to be specific for cytomegalovirus antigens. In a later analysis, TCR association rates were found to vary across HLA loci, with the most associated TCRs seen for DRB1 alleles and the fewest for HLA-C alleles. The authors suggested that the approach could potentially be extended to other disease states and immunological phenotypes. According to a later genetic analysis, donors in an Asian-associated ancestry cluster had fewer N-insertions in productive TCRs than the roughly 670-donor mean.

The V end gives up 1 base and the J end 7 bases, leaving 6 bases in the junction not matched to a gene. CDR1 SGHTA and CDR2 FQGNSA are derived from the germline V gene. The CDR3 runs 15 amino acids, cysteine and phenylalanine included. CDR3 DNA only is kept here, 45 bases in frame from base 1. The library relied on the immunoSEQ multiplex PCR assay. A mixture of 60 forward primers for TCR Vbeta segments and 13 reverse primers for TCR Jbeta segments was used in the multiplex PCR. A multiplex PCR assay on genomic DNA amplified the CDR3 region of rearranged TCR beta genes. The amplified TCR beta libraries were sequenced on the Illumina HiSeq System as 87-base-pair reads. Per the source publication's procedure: A later analysis tallied around 80 million unique TCR beta chains across the 666 repertoires, and some 10 million of those chains were shared by two or more donors. To remove PCR and sequencing errors, raw reads were error-corrected and collapsed into unique sequences using a nearest-neighbor algorithm that merged closely related sequences. Alignment of CDR3 sequences to IMGT reference sequences was used to assign V, D and J gene segments. For a sequence to be retained, at least a six-nucleotide match to both a V gene segment and a J gene segment was required. Rearrangements were classified as productive when the CDR3 lacked stop codons and remained in frame with V and J, and all other rearrangements were classified as non-productive. CDR3 was defined by IMGT convention, running from the second conserved V-encoded cysteine to the conserved J-encoded phenylalanine. In an earlier analysis of approximately 590 of the donors, sequences lacking an unambiguous match to a single V gene segment were excluded. In an earlier analysis of several hundred of the donors, V segments were called functional above 56.7% productive rearrangements and were called segregating when the between-donor standard deviation exceeded 5%. A statistical classification framework was built for diagnosing cytomegalovirus status from the catalog of TCR beta chain sequences. V and J gene assignment, in a later analysis, came from comparing TCR nucleotide sequences with IMGT/GENE-DB human TR gene sequences. In a later analysis, CDR3 sequences and most-parsimonious VDJ recombination scenarios were assigned using the TCRdist pipeline. In a later analysis, each TCR beta chain was defined by its CDR3 amino acid sequence together with its V-gene family, and reads lacking a unique V-gene family were excluded. As a way to deal with suspected cross-contamination and a sequencing artifact, a later analysis dropped 640 or so nucleotide sequences that were highly shared and had low generation probability. In a later analysis, a clonal expansion index for each public chain was calculated from normalized within-repertoire ranks of inferred template counts. Generation probabilities in a later analysis came from a VDJ recombination model fitted to out-of-frame rearrangements, and those results were checked against IGoR. Hypergeometric tests were used in a later analysis to score TCR-TCR, TCR-HLA and TCR-CMV co-occurrence, with a repertoire-size bias correction applied to the TCR pairs. To estimate false discovery rates, a later analysis permuted the HLA or CMV assignments 20 times. In a later analysis, co-occurring TCRs were grouped using DBSCAN, and TCRdist sequence similarity was added for clustering within HLA-allele-positive subsets. For co-occurrence clustering, repertoires with fewer than 30,000 or more than 120,000 public chains were excluded, along with five repertoires with anomalous nucleotide sharing. This is the immuneACCESS table as TCRdb keeps it, with only in-frame sequences that have V and J called. A part of the clones is gone; compared with another copy, unresolved V genes explain less than half, and the rest is unexplained. V, J and clone size are taken as reported in that table, and D and trimming were inferred from the DNA itself. This sample holds approximately 150,000 clones; roughly 78% were observed only once. The top ten clonotypes cover about 6.7% of the sample.

Sequencing was carried out using PBMCs. The receptor comes from a man aged 45-65 years in good health and CMV-seropositive. The chain is encoded by TRBV7-2 joined to TRBJ2-3; 9 bases in the middle match TRBD2. The CDR3 region: CASSLGAGGPNTQYF. The sequenced DNA: TGTGCCAGCAGCTTAGGTGCGGGAGGGCCGAATACGCAGTATTTT.